A single sample is the source of the 16 T cell receptor beta chains below, sequenced in a study of cytomegalovirus exposure and HLA in healthy donors. Primers: 60 Vbeta forward and 13 Jbeta reverse. Sequencing was performed with immunoSEQ multiplex PCR; in TCRdb, only in-frame clones are kept and a portion is missing. In total, the table holds 50,000 to 75,000 clones. Sequencing used PBMCs. These receptors were collected from a woman aged 18-30 years in good health and CMV-seronegative.

V and J are TRBV10-3 and TRBJ1-1; maybe TRBD1 (5 bases). Trimming removed 3 bases at V and 4 bases at J, with 12 bases between. Germline V gene sequence: CDR1 ENHRY, CDR2 SYGVKD. CDR3 length equals 14 residues. CDR3 amino acids: CAISEAFRGTEAFF. The CDR3 coding sequence is TGTGCCATCAGTGAAGCCTTTAGGGGCACTGAAGCTTTCTTT.

The chain recombines TRBV19 with TRBJ2-7, with 8 bases lining up with TRBD1. Looked up from germline, CDR1 is LNHDA and CDR2 is SQIVND (reference sequence). The junction had 7 bases not matched to a gene; V was cut back by 6 bases and J by 3 bases. There are 14 residues in the CDR3. The DNA for the CDR3 is TGTGCCAGTAGGAAAGGACAGGGTAACTACGAGCAGTACTTC. This codes for CASRKGQGNYEQYF.

This rearrangement joins TRBV11-2 to TRBJ2-7, with D possibly being TRBD1 (6 bases). V lost 4 bases and J lost 3, with 19 bases in between. Germline V CDR1 and CDR2: SGHAT, FQNNGV. This CDR3 has 16 amino acids. CDR3 region: CASSWGPGRGIYEQYF. DNA for the CDR3: TGTGCCAGCAGCTGGGGTCCGGGCAGGGGAATCTACGAGCAGTACTTC.

The genes are TRBV4-2 and TRBJ2-5, with TRBD2 matching 7 bases. The CDR3 is 18 amino acids. V dropped 0 bases and J dropped 5; count of bases not matched to a gene: 15. Germline V gives CDR1 LGHNA, CDR2 YNFKEQ. The CDR3 region is CASSQDMAGEYVGETQYF. CDR3 DNA sequence: TGTGCCAGCAGCCAAGATATGGCGGGGGAGTATGTAGGGGAGACCCAGTACTTC.

The V call is TRBV5-4, the J call TRBJ1-4; possible D gene TRBD1, 5 bases. Germline V gives CDR1 SGHNT, CDR2 YYREEE (reference sequence). The V and J ends lost 3 bases and 5 bases respectively, with 8 bases between them. The CDR3 consists of 13 residues. This chain's CDR3 is CASSYAGNEKLFF. The CDR3 DNA sequence: TGTGCCAGCAGCTATGCAGGGAATGAAAAACTGTTTTTT.

V usage is TRBV2 and J usage is TRBJ2-5; 10 nucleotides align to TRBD2. J gave up 1 base and V 4 bases, and 0 bases lay outside the gene matches. The CDR3 covers 14 residues. CDR1 SNHLY and CDR2 FYNNEI come from the germline V gene. The CDR3 sequence is CASSVAGGQETQYF. Written as DNA, the CDR3 is TGTGCCAGCAGTGTAGCGGGGGGCCAAGAGACCCAGTACTTC.

J is TRBJ2-3 and V is TRBV29-1; 12 bases are a match to TRBD2. V shed 4 bases, J shed 1 base, and the junction held 6 bases outside the gene matches. The CDR3 runs to 16 residues. CDR1 and CDR2 from the germline V gene are SQVTM and ANQGSEA. CDR3 DNA sequence: TGCAGCGTTGGTCCTAGCGGGGGGGATGGCACAGATACGCAGTATTTT. It translates to CSVGPSGGDGTDTQYF.

With regard to this clone: The same CDR3 arises from other DNA sequences in this sample as well. The chain combines TRBV18 with TRBJ1-6, with TRBD1 identical over 7 bases. The CDR3 covers 14 residues. V shed 4 bases and J 8 bases; nucleotides not matched to a gene: 5. Germline lookup yields CDR1 KGHSH and CDR2 LQKENI. CDR3 bases: TGTGCCAGCTCACAACCCGGGACAGATTCACCCCTCCACTTT. This codes for CASSQPGTDSPLHF.

V usage is TRBV5-1 and J usage is TRBJ2-4; a weak D match, TRBD2 (7 bases). V shed 0 bases and J shed 3 bases, with 16 bases lying between them. The CDR3 extends over 17 amino acids. The germline V gene has CDR1 SGHRS and CDR2 YFSETQ. CDR3 nucleotides: TGCGCCAGCAGCTTGGCCTGGGGGGGCGATGGCAAAAACATTCAGTACTTC. This encodes CASSLAWGGDGKNIQYF.

The chain joins TRBV6-5 to TRBJ2-1; TRBD1 matches 7 bases. CDR1 MNHEY and CDR2 SVGAGI come from the germline V gene. After removal of 6 bases from V and 11 bases from J, the junction contained 13 bases not matched to a gene. The CDR3 is 14 amino acids. The CDR3 sequence: CASSSQPTGIQQFF. The CDR3 nucleotides read TGTGCCAGCAGCTCCCAACCGACAGGGATACAGCAGTTCTTC.

The chain links TRBV5-1 to TRBJ2-7, with D perhaps TRBD2 (5 bases). Trimming took off 4 bases at V and 2 bases at J, with 16 bases between the two ends. In germline, CDR1 is SGHRS, CDR2 YFSETQ. The CDR3 covers 15 residues. In nucleotides, the CDR3 is TGCGCCAGCAGCATCCGGACTCTTCAGGCCTACGAGCAGTACTTC. This sequence encodes CASSIRTLQAYEQYF.

This chain joins TRBV5-1 and TRBJ2-5; a possible D gene is TRBD2 (5 bases). Trimming took 0 bases from V and 5 from J, leaving 11 bases between them. From germline, CDR1 is SGHRS and CDR2 YFSETQ. This CDR3 contains 14 residues. CDR3 in DNA: TGCGCCAGCAGCTTGGAACGGCGAGGGGAGACCCAGTACTTC. It translates to CASSLERRGETQYF.

This chain joins TRBV18 and TRBJ1-1, with 8 bases fitting TRBD1. The CDR3 covers 13 residues. The V gene end was trimmed by 6 bases and the J gene end by 4 bases; junction bases not matched to a gene: 4. Germline V gives CDR1 KGHSH, CDR2 LQKENI. CDR3 protein: CASSQGAGTEAFF. Here the CDR3 DNA reads TGTGCCAGCTCGCAGGGGGCAGGCACTGAAGCTTTCTTT.

Judged by frequency, this clone is medium-sized. The V and J genes are TRBV6-1 and TRBJ1-4; 10 bases line up with TRBD1. The V gene end was trimmed by 1 base and the J gene end by 7 bases; junction bases not matched to a gene: 0. The CDR3 runs to 14 residues. The germline CDR1 and CDR2 sequences are MNHNS and SASEGT. The CDR3 here is CASSEGQGAEKLFF. For the CDR3, the DNA is TGTGCCAGCAGTGAAGGACAGGGGGCTGAAAAACTGTTTTTT.

This rearrangement joins TRBV29-1 to TRBJ2-4; D call uncertain. V was clipped by 4 bases and J by 0 bases, with 4 bases between them. The CDR3 loop spans 12 amino acids. Germline loops: CDR1 SQVTM, CDR2 ANQGSEA. The CDR3 protein is CSVALAKNIQYF. CDR3 bases: TGCAGCGTTGCCCTAGCCAAAAACATTCAGTACTTC. Full variable domain (missing parts from reference TRBV29-1 and TRBJ2-4): SAVISQKPSRDICQRGTSLTIQCQVDSQVTMMFWYRQQPGQSLTLIATANQGSEATYESGFVIDKFPISRPNLTFSTLTVSNMSPEDSSIYLCSVALAKNIQYFGAGTRLSVL.

The chain joins TRBV18 to TRBJ1-1; no clear D. Trimming removed 2 bases from V and 4 bases from J, with 8 bases in between. The germline V gene has CDR1 KGHSH and CDR2 LQKENI. The length of the CDR3 is 13 residues. The CDR3 region is CASSPVTGTEAFF. DNA of the CDR3: TGTGCCAGCTCACCAGTAACGGGCACTGAAGCTTTCTTT.